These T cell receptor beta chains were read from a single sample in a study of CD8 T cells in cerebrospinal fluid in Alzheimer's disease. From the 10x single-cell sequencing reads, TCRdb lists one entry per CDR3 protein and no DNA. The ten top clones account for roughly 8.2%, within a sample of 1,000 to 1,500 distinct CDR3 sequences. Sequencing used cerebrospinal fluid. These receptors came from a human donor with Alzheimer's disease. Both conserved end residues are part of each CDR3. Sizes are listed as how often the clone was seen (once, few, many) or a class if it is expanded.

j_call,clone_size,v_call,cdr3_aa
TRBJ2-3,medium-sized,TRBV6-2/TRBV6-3,CASSPAWATSVAQYF
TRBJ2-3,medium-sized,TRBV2,CASSPTSTDTQYF
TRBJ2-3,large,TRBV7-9,CASSSRTEPDTQYF
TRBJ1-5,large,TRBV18,CASSAHRGHQPQHF
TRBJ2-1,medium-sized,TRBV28,CASSLRLAGAAPFF
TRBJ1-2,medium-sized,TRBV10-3,CAITGTSSPFSYTF
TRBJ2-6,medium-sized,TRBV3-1,CASSHLGVSGANVLTF
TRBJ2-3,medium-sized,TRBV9,CASSVNTATDTQYF
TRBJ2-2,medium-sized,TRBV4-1,CASSQRLAGGTGELFF
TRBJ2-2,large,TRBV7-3,CASSLTLLGAPGELFF
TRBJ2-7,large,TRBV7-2,CASSSPFRGTYEQYF
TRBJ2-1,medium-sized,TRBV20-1,CSASGLAGGVGSYNEQFF